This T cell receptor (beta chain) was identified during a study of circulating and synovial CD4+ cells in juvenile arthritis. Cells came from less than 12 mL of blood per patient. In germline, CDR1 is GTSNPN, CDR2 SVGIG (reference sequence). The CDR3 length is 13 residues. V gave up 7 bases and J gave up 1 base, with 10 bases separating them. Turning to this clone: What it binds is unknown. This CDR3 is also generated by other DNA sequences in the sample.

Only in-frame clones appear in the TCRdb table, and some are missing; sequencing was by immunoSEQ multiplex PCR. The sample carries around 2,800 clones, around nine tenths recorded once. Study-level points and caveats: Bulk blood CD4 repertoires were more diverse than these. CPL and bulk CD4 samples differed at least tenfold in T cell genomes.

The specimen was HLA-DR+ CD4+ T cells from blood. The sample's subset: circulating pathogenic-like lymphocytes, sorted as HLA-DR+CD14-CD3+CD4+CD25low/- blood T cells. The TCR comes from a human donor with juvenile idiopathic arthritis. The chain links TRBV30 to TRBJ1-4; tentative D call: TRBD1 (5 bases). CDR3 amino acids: CAFSRETNEKLFF. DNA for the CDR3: TGTGCCTTCAGCAGGGAAACTAATGAAAAACTGTTTTTT.